Each of the 28 T cell receptor beta chains below was sequenced from the same sample in a study of blood T cell repertoires in COVID-19. Using immunoSEQ multiplex PCR, the repertoire was profiled, and TCRdb retains in-frame clones only, with some absent. The sample comprises approximately 200,000 clones, about nine tenths of which are singletons, and about 1.2% rests with the top ten. Material: PBMCs or T cells enriched from blood (not recorded which). These receptor sequences come from a man under 40 who had recovered from COVID-19.

The chain recombines TRBV7-6 with TRBJ1-2; 8 bases are shared with TRBD1. Germline loops: CDR1 SGHVS, CDR2 FNYEAQ. V shed 3 bases, J shed 4 bases, and the junction held 1 base outside the gene matches. The CDR3 extends over 13 amino acids. The CDR3 nucleotides are TGTGCCAGCAGCTTGGGGACAGGCTATGGCTACACCTTC. This translates into CASSLGTGYGYTF.

J is TRBJ1-1 and V is TRBV29-1; possible D gene TRBD1, 6 bases. Trimming cost V 5 bases and J 9 bases, with 16 bases left between them. CDR1 and CDR2 (germline): SQVTM, ANQGSEA. The CDR3 length is 12 residues. The CDR3 is CSVSTGKRKAFF. DNA for the CDR3: TGCAGCGTTAGTACAGGGAAGCGGAAAGCTTTCTTT.

This sequence joins TRBV21-1 and TRBJ2-2; TRBD2 is taken as the D call from the table, unchecked against the DNA. TRBV21-1 is shown as a pseudogene. The CDR3 consists of 13 residues. The CDR3, as DNA: TGTGCCAGCCCTTCGGAGGACACCGGGGAGCTGTTTTTT. Translated, it gives CASPSEDTGELFF.

The chain combines TRBV11-3 with TRBJ1-5; 7 bases fit TRBD1. CDR1 and CDR2 from the germline V gene are SGHNT and YENEEA. The CDR3 is 14 amino acids. The CDR3 is CAKDRTFSNQPQHF. CDR3 sequence (DNA): TGTGCTAAGGACAGGACCTTTAGCAATCAGCCCCAGCATTTT.

This sequence joins TRBV6-1 and TRBJ2-7; 11 nucleotides match TRBD1. The CDR3 totals 15 residues. Trimming removed 1 base from V and 6 bases from J; junction bases left unmatched: 5. CDR1 and CDR2 (germline): MNHNS, SASEGT. CDR3 sequence reads: CASSEVDRGRVEQYF. The CDR3, as DNA: TGTGCCAGCAGTGAAGTGGACAGGGGGCGAGTCGAGCAGTACTTC.

The V call is TRBV18, the J call TRBJ2-7, with 9 bases aligning to TRBD2. With 5 bases clipped from V and 3 bases from J, the junction kept 2 bases outside the gene matches. In germline, CDR1 is KGHSH, CDR2 LQKENI. The CDR3 totals 13 residues. Here the CDR3 reads CASSDSGSYEQYF. The CDR3 DNA sequence: TGTGCCAGCTCAGATAGCGGGAGCTACGAGCAGTACTTC.

CDR3 bases: TGTGCCATCAGTGCAGGGAATATAGACACCGGGGAGCTGTTTTTT. This translates into CAISAGNIDTGELFF. The chain uses TRBV10-3 and TRBJ2-2, with D tentatively TRBD1 (5 bases). Germline CDR1 and CDR2: ENHRY and SYGVKD. The V gene lost 4 bases and the J gene lost 3 bases, with 12 bases spanning the gap. This CDR3 comprises 15 residues.

The chain uses TRBV19 and TRBJ2-2, with 9 bases that match TRBD1. Germline lookup yields CDR1 LNHDA and CDR2 SQIVND (reference sequence). The V gene end was trimmed by 5 bases and the J gene end by 3 bases; junction bases not matched to a gene: 10. The length of the CDR3 is 17 residues. CDR3 nucleotide sequence: TGTGCCAGTAGTGGGGACAGGGTGGCGATCGACACCGGGGAGCTGTTTTTT. Translated: CASSGDRVAIDTGELFF.

The V gene is TRBV10-3, the J gene TRBJ2-7; TRBD1 agrees at 8 bases. Germline assignment: CDR1 ENHRY and CDR2 SYGVKD. V shed 10 bases, J shed 3 bases, and the junction held 8 bases outside the gene matches. The CDR3 loop spans 13 amino acids. CDR3 coding DNA: TGTGCCACAGGGGGAGGACAGGGCTACGAGCAGTACTTC. It yields the protein CATGGGQGYEQYF.

This clone was detected once. The V and J genes are TRBV21-1 and TRBJ1-2; no DNA check was done on the table's D call, TRBD1. TRBV21-1 counts as a pseudogene. The CDR3 has 14 amino acids. The DNA of the CDR3 is TGTGCCAGCAGCAATTATCAGGGGAACTATGGCTACACCTTC. Translation: CASSNYQGNYGYTF.

V usage is TRBV28 and J usage is TRBJ2-1, with D possibly TRBD2 on 5 matching bases. Germline loops: CDR1 MDHEN, CDR2 SYDVKM. The CDR3 spans 12 residues. Trimming removed 3 bases from V and 6 bases from J, with 6 bases in between. The CDR3: CASSFRGNEQFF. CDR3 sequence (DNA): TGTGCCAGCAGTTTTCGGGGCAATGAGCAGTTCTTC.

This chain connects TRBV10-3 to TRBJ1-2; perhaps TRBD1 as D (5 bases). CDR1 and CDR2 from the germline V gene are ENHRY and SYGVKD. CDR3 size: 17 residues. Trimming stripped 4 bases from V and 4 bases from J, with 22 bases between. CDR3 DNA: TGTGCCATCAGTGCTTTTGGGAAGGACCTAAGGGGCTATGGCTACACCTTC. As protein: CAISAFGKDLRGYGYTF.

The J gene is TRBJ1-4, the V gene TRBV5-1; D may be TRBD1 (5 bases). Germline CDR1 SGHRS, CDR2 YFSETQ. V gave up 2 bases and J gave up 6 bases, with 11 bases separating them. This CDR3 spans 14 amino acids. DNA for the CDR3: TGCGCCAGCAGCTTTGACAGTCTAGATGAAAAACTGTTTTTT. It encodes CASSFDSLDEKLFF.

The chain carries TRBV11-2 and TRBJ2-7, with 9 bases fitting TRBD1. Germline V gives CDR1 SGHAT, CDR2 FQNNGV. J was trimmed by 11 bases and V by 5 bases; bases with no gene match: 4. CDR3 size: 11 residues. The CDR3 DNA follows: TGTGCCAGCAGCCAAAGACAGGGGGAGTACTTC. Translating gives CASSQRQGEYF.

The chain combines TRBV28 with TRBJ1-5; TRBD1 aligns across 7 bases. Trimming cost V 3 bases and J 6 bases; bases outside gene matches: 2. Germline CDR1 MDHEN, CDR2 SYDVKM. The CDR3 has 13 residues. The CDR3 loop reads CASSLNRGQPQHF. As DNA, the CDR3 is TGTGCCAGCAGTTTGAACAGGGGTCAGCCCCAGCATTTT.

V gene TRBV27 combines with J gene TRBJ2-2; D is unclear. From germline, CDR1 is MNHEY and CDR2 SMNVEV (reference sequence). CDR3 size: 14 residues. V was trimmed by 3 bases and J by 1 base, leaving 6 bases between them. CDR3 bases: TGTGCCAGCAGTTTTTACAAGAACACCGGGGAGCTGTTTTTT. Protein: CASSFYKNTGELFF.

The CDR3, as DNA: TGTGCCAGCAGCAGATACTATAGCGGGGACTACGAGCAGTACTTC. Amino acid sequence: CASSRYYSGDYEQYF. The chain is built from TRBV11-2 and TRBJ2-7; TRBD2 aligns across 8 bases. Germline assignment: CDR1 SGHAT and CDR2 FQNNGV. J was trimmed by 3 bases and V by 5 bases; bases with no gene match: 9. The length of the CDR3 is 15 residues.

The chain is built from TRBV24-1 and TRBJ1-2; D not resolved. Germline values: CDR1 KGHDR, CDR2 SFDVKD. Trimming left V 2 bases short and J 8 bases short, with 11 bases between. CDR3 length equals 13 residues. The CDR3 DNA is TGTGCCACCAGTGATTACCGGGGAAAGGGCTACACCTTC. Translated: CATSDYRGKGYTF.

V and J are TRBV19 and TRBJ2-3; 7 nucleotides agree with TRBD2. CDR3 size: 12 residues. The germline CDR1 and CDR2 sequences are LNHDA and SQIVND (reference sequence). After removal of 9 bases from V and 6 bases from J, the junction contained 6 bases not matched to a gene. The CDR3 region has the DNA TGTGCCAGCTCGGGGGGTTTTGATACGCAGTATTTT. This encodes CASSGGFDTQYF.

The chain has TRBV24-1 and TRBJ2-1, with D unresolved. Germline lookup yields CDR1 KGHDR and CDR2 SFDVKD. Trimming cost V 1 base and J 3 bases, with 12 bases left between them. CDR3 length: 16 amino acids. The CDR3 bases are TGTGCCACCAGTGATTTAAGCAGCGATTTCTACAATGAGCAGTTCTTC. Protein sequence: CATSDLSSDFYNEQFF.

This clone was picked up one time. The chain has TRBV5-1 and TRBJ2-2; 11 nucleotides match TRBD2. Germline V lookup: CDR1 SGHRS, CDR2 YFSETQ. The CDR3 loop spans 17 amino acids. The V and J ends lost 4 bases and 0 bases, in that order; junction bases with no gene match: 5. The chain's CDR3 is CASSMTSGTANTGELFF. CDR3 coding DNA: TGCGCCAGCAGCATGACTAGCGGGACCGCGAACACCGGGGAGCTGTTTTTT.

The chain is built from TRBV30 and TRBJ2-7, with 8 bases lining up with TRBD1. The CDR3 totals 13 residues. V was pared by 8 bases and J by 6 bases, with 12 bases of the junction left unmatched. Looked up from germline, CDR1 is GTSNPN and CDR2 is SVGIG (reference sequence). CDR3 residues: CAGIQGGVGEQYF. CDR3 sequence (DNA): TGTGCCGGGATACAGGGGGGTGTGGGCGAGCAGTACTTC.

The chain carries TRBV27 and TRBJ2-3, with TRBD1 matching 8 bases. The CDR3 is made up of 13 amino acids. Germline loops: CDR1 MNHEY, CDR2 SMNVEV (reference sequence). The trim removed 6 bases at V and 4 bases at J, leaving 3 bases unmatched. The CDR3 DNA sequence: TGTGCCAGCAGATCAGGGGGCGCAGATACGCAGTATTTT. This codes for CASRSGGADTQYF.

This clone appeared a single time. The V call is TRBV11-2, the J call TRBJ2-7; 9 positions match TRBD1. In germline, CDR1 is SGHAT, CDR2 FQNNGV. The CDR3 has 16 amino acids. V lost 5 bases and J lost 2; bases outside the gene matches: 10. CDR3 nucleotides: TGTGCCAGCAGCGGACATTTCCGGACAGGGGCCTACGAGCAGTACTTC. Its translation is CASSGHFRTGAYEQYF.

J is TRBJ2-1 and V is TRBV6-5; 13 positions agree with TRBD2. The CDR3 has 15 amino acids. Germline V gene sequence: CDR1 MNHEY, CDR2 SVGAGI. Trimming took 6 bases from V and 2 from J; bases not matched to a gene: 1. CDR3 nucleotide sequence: TGTGCCAGCAGGGGACTAGCGGGAACCTACAATGAGCAGTTCTTC. This gives the protein CASRGLAGTYNEQFF.

The V gene is TRBV11-2, the J gene TRBJ1-6, with 10 positions matching TRBD1. The CDR3 has 14 residues. J was trimmed by 10 bases and V by 5 bases; bases with no gene match: 5. The germline CDR1 and CDR2 sequences are SGHAT and FQNNGV. CDR3 amino acids: CASSRGTGESPLHF. The DNA of the CDR3 is TGTGCCAGCAGCCGAGGGACAGGGGAATCACCCCTCCACTTT.

This clone has more than one count but fewer than ten. This rearrangement joins TRBV30 to TRBJ1-3; weak D call: TRBD1 (6 bases). Germline CDR1 is GTSNPN and CDR2 is SVGIG (reference sequence). V lost 5 bases and J 5 bases, leaving 13 bases between the germline ends. The CDR3 is 13 amino acids. Here the CDR3 reads CAWAHRDRNTIYF. The CDR3 DNA sequence: TGTGCCTGGGCACACCGGGACAGAAACACCATATATTTT.

The chain couples TRBV5-8 to TRBJ2-3, with D hard to call. Germline CDR1 SGHTS, CDR2 YDEGEE. V was pared by 1 base and J by 5 bases, with 17 bases between. The CDR3 length is 16 residues. The CDR3 loop reads CASSLWQVLLRDTQYF. The CDR3 region has the DNA TGTGCCAGCAGCTTGTGGCAGGTATTATTGCGAGATACGCAGTATTTT.